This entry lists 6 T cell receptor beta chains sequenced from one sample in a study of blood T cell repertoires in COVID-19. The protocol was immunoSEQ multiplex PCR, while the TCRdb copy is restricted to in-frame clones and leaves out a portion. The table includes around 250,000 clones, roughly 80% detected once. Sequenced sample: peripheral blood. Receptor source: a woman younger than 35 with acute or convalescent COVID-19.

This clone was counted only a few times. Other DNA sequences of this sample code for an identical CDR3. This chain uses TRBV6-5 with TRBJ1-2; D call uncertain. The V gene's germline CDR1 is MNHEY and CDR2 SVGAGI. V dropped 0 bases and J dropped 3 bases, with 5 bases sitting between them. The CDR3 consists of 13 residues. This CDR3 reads CASSYSGHYGYTF. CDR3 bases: TGTGCCAGCAGTTACTCCGGTCACTATGGCTACACCTTC.

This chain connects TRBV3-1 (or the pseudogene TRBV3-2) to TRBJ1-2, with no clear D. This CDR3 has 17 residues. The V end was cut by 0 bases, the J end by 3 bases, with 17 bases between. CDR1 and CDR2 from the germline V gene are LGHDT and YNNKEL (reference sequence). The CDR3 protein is CASSQESWVRRDYGYTF. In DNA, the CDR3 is TGTGCCAGCAGCCAAGAAAGTTGGGTAAGGAGGGACTATGGCTACACCTTC.

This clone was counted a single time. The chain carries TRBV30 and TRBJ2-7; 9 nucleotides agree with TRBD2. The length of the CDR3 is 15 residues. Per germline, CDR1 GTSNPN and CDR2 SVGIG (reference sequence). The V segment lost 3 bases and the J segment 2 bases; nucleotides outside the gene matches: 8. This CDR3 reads CAWRLAGAYPYEQYF. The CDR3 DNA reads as TGTGCCTGGAGATTAGCGGGAGCGTATCCCTACGAGCAGTACTTC.

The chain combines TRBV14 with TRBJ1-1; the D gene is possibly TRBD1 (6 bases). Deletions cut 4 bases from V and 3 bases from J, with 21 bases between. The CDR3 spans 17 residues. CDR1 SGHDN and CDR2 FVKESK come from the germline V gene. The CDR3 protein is CASSPVQGPGRDTEAFF. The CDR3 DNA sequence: TGTGCCAGCAGCCCCGTCCAGGGGCCCGGTCGGGACACTGAAGCTTTCTTT.

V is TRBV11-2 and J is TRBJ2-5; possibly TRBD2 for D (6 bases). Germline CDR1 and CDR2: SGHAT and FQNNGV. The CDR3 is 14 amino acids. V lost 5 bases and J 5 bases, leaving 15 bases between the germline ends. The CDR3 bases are TGTGCCAGCAGCCGTAGACTAGGCCTGGAGACCCAGTACTTC. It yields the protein CASSRRLGLETQYF.

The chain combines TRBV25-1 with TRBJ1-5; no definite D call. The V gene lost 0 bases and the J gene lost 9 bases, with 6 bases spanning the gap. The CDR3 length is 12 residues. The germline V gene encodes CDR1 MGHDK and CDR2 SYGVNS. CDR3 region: CASSEYAGPQHF. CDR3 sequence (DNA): TGTGCCAGCAGTGAATACGCGGGGCCCCAGCATTTT. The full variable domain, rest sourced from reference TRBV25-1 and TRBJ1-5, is EADIYQTPRYLVIGTGKKITLECSQTMGHDKMYWYQQDPGMELHLIHYSYGVNSTEKGDLSSESTVSRIRTEHFPLTLESARPSHTSQYLCASSEYAGPQHFGDGTRLSIL.